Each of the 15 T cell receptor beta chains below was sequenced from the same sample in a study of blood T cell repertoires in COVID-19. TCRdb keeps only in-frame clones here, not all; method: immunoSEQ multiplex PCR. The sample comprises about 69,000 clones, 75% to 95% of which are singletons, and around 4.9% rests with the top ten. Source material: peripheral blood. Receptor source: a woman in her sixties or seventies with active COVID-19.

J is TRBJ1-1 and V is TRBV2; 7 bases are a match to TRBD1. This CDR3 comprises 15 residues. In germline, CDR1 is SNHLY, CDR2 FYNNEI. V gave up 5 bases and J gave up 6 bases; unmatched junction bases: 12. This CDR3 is CASSLAGTVFAEAFF. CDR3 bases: TGTGCCAGCAGTCTGGCCGGGACAGTATTTGCTGAAGCTTTCTTT.

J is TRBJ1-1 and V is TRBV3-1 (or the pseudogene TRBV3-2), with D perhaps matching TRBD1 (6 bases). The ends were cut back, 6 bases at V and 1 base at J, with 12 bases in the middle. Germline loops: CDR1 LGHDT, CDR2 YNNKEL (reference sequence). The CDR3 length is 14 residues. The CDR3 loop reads CASSPMDRNTEAFF. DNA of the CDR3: TGTGCCAGCAGTCCAATGGACAGGAACACTGAAGCTTTCTTT.

As DNA, the CDR3 is TGCAGCGTGTCCCGGACAGCGAGCTCTGGGGCCAACGTCCTGACTTTC. Protein product: CSVSRTASSGANVLTF. The rearrangement joins TRBV29-1 to TRBJ2-6, with a weak D call TRBD1 (6 bases). The CDR3 length is 16 residues. CDR1 is SQVTM, CDR2 ANQGSEA, per germline. V lost 6 bases and J 0 bases, leaving 15 bases between the germline ends.

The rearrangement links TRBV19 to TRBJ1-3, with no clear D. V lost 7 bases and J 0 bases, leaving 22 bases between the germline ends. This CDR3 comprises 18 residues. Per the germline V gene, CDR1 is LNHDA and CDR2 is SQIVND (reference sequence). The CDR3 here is CASMFGVALSNSGNTIYF. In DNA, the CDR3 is TGTGCCAGTATGTTCGGGGTCGCCTTGTCTAACTCTGGAAACACCATATATTTT.

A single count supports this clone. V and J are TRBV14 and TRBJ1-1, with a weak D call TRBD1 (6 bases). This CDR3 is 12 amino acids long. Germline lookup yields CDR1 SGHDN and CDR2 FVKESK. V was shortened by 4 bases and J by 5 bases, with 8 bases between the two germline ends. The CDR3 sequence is CASSLQGTEAFF. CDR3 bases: TGTGCCAGCAGCCTCCAGGGGACTGAAGCTTTCTTT. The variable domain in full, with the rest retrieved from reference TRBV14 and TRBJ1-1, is EAGVTQFPSHSVIEKGQTVTLRCDPISGHDNLYWYRRVMGKEIKFLLHFVKESKQDESGMPNNRFLAERTGGTYSTLKVQPAELEDSGVYFCASSLQGTEAFFGQGTRLTVV.

In DNA, the CDR3 is TGCGCCACCTCCGGGACAGGGGGAGAAAAACTGTTTTTT. Amino acid sequence: CATSGTGGEKLFF. The chain has TRBV4-1 and TRBJ1-4; TRBD1 agrees at 11 bases. V was clipped by 10 bases and J by 8 bases; unmatched bases: 6. CDR1 MGHRA and CDR2 YSYEKL come from the germline V gene. The CDR3 is made up of 13 amino acids.

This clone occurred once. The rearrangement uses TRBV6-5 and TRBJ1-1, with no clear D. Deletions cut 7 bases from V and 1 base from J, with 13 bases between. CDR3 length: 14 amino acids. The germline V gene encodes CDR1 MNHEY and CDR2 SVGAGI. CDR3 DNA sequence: TGTGCCAGCACGGGAGGGAGGAGGAACACTGAAGCTTTCTTT. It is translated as CASTGGRRNTEAFF.

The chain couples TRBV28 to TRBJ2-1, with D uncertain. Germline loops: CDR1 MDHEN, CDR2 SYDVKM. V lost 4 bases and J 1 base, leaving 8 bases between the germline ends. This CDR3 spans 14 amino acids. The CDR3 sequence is CASSSEFSYNEQFF. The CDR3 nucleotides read TGTGCCAGCAGTTCGGAGTTTTCCTACAATGAGCAGTTCTTC.

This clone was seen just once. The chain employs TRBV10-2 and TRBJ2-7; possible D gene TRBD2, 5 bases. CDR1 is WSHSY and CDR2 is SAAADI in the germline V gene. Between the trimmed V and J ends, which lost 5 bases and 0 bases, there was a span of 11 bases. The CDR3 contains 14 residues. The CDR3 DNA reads TGCGCCAGCAGTAAGGCCGGGGTCTCCTACGAGCAGTACTTC. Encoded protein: CASSKAGVSYEQYF.

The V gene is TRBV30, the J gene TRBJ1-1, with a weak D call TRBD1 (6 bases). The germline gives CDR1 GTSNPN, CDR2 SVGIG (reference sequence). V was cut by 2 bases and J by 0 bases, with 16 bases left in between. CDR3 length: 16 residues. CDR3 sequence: CAWSYQTGVMNTEAFF. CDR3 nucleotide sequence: TGTGCCTGGAGTTACCAGACAGGAGTCATGAACACTGAAGCTTTCTTT. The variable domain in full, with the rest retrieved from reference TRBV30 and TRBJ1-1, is SQTIHQWPATLVQPVGSPLSLECTVEGTSNPNLYWYRQAAGRGLQLLFYSVGIGQISSEVPQNLSASRPQDRQFILSSKKLLLSDSGFYLCAWSYQTGVMNTEAFFGQGTRLTVV.

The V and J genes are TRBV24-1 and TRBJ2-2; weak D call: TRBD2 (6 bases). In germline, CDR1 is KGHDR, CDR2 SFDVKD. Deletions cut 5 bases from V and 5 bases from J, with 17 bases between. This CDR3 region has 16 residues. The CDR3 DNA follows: TGTGCCACCAGTGGCCTACCTAGGGGAGGAACCGGGGAGCTGTTTTTT. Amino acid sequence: CATSGLPRGGTGELFF.

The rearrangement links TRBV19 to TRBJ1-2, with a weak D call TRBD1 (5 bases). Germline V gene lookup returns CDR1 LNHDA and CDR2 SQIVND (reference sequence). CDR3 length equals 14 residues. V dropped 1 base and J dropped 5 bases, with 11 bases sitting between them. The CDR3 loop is CASSIAPGEYGYTF. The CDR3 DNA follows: TGTGCCAGTAGTATAGCTCCGGGGGAATATGGCTACACCTTC.

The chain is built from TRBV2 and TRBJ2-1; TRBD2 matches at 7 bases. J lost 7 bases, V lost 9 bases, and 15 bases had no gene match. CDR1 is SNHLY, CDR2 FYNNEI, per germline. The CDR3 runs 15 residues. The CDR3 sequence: CAREDPRGSQNEQFF. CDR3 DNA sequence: TGTGCCAGGGAGGACCCGCGGGGGTCTCAAAATGAGCAGTTCTTC.

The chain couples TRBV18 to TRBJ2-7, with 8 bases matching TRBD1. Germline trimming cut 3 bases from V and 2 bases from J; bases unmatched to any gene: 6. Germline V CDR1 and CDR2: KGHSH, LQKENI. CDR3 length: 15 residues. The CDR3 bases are TGTGCCAGCTCACCCGTAATACAGGGGGCCTACGAGCAGTACTTC. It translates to CASSPVIQGAYEQYF.

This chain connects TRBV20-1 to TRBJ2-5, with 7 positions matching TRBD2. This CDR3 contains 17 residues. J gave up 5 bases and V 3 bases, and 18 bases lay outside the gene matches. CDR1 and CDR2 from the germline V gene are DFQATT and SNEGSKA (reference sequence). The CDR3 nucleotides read TGCAGTGCTAGTGAACGCGGGAGAGACCCCGTTCGGGAGACCCAGTACTTC. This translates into CSASERGRDPVRETQYF.